This T cell receptor (beta chain) originates from a study of brain T cells in children with intractable seizures. Study-wide results and limits: Pre-surgery blood may have been undersampled, hiding some clones.

The sequenced cases were selected for having the highest brain T cell transcript signatures. Using immunoSEQ multiplex PCR, the repertoire was profiled, and TCRdb retains in-frame clones only, with some absent. The sample lists some 41,000 clones, over 75% occurring once. The CDR3 length is 13 residues. Germline V gene data show CDR1 as SNHLY and CDR2 as FYNNEI. Deletions cut 3 bases from V and 2 bases from J, with 7 bases between. Details on this clone: Its antigen is not identified.

The sample here was peripheral blood, taken at surgery. The rearrangement joins TRBV2 to TRBJ1-1; D is unclear. This clonotype originated in a girl aged 2-10 years with tuberous sclerosis and intractable seizures. CDR3 nucleotides: TGTGCCAGCAGTGATCGGGGAAACACTGAAGCTTTCTTT. Translation: CASSDRGNTEAFF.